Listed below are T cell receptor beta chains from one sample, sequenced in a study of shared clonotypes between healthy human individuals. TCRdb's copy holds only in-frame clones and misses some; the assay was immunoSEQ multiplex PCR. Of around 1.4 million clones in the sample, around 98.5% were seen once. The specimen was naive CD4+ T cells sorted from blood. These receptors all come from a young man in good health. The CDR3 runs from the conserved cysteine through the conserved F or W. The D gene is left open where the match is weak. Clone size is shown for a subset of rows, as once, few, many or a class of expanded clone.

cdr3_nt cdr3_aa cdr3_length d_call j_call clone_size v_call
TGTGCCAGCAGCTCCGTGGGCACTGAAGCTTTCTTT CASSSVGTEAFF 12 . TRBJ1-1 . TRBV11-3
TGTGCCAGCAGCTCCACAGGGTGGGAGACCCAGTACTTC CASSSTGWETQYF 13 . TRBJ2-5 . TRBV9
TGTGCCAGCAGTTTGCTGGGCCCCTACGAGCAGTACTTC CASSLLGPYEQYF 13 . TRBJ2-7 . TRBV28
TGTGCCAGCAGCCTTAGTGGGGTTGTGACCTACAATGAGCAGTTCTTC CASSLSGVVTYNEQFF 16 . TRBJ2-1 . TRBV11-2
TGTGCCAGCGGTCGTTGGGGAGTGTACGAGCAGTACTTC CASGRWGVYEQYF 13 . TRBJ2-7 . TRBV28
TGTGCCAGCAGCGTAGCGGGACAAGCCACCGGGGAGCTGTTTTTT CASSVAGQATGELFF 15 . TRBJ2-2 . TRBV9
TGTGCCAGCAGCCGCGACCCTAATCAGCCCCAGCATTTT CASSRDPNQPQHF 13 . TRBJ1-5 . TRBV7-2
TGCGCCAGCAGCTTGGAGATTGTAGCGGGAGGGCTTTACAATGAGCAGTTCTTC CASSLEIVAGGLYNEQFF 18 TRBD2 TRBJ2-1 . TRBV5-1
TGTGCCATCACTGAAGCCAGGGCCTACGAGCAGTACTTC CAITEARAYEQYF 13 . TRBJ2-7 . TRBV10-3
TGTGCCAGCCGGCGGTCAGGCCGGGGCTACACCTTC CASRRSGRGYTF 12 . TRBJ1-2 . TRBV27
TGTGCCAGCAGTCGGACTACCGGGGAGCTGTTTTTT CASSRTTGELFF 12 . TRBJ2-2 . TRBV6-5
TGTGCCAGCAGTTCCAGGGGGTCAAACACAGATACGCAGTATTTT CASSSRGSNTDTQYF 15 TRBD1 TRBJ2-3 . TRBV28
TGTGCCAGCTCACCCCAGGGGACATCCGAGCAGTACTTC CASSPQGTSEQYF 13 . TRBJ2-7 . TRBV18
TGTGCCAGCAGCCCCGGTGGGGATAGCAATCAGCCCCAGCATTTT CASSPGGDSNQPQHF 15 . TRBJ1-5 . TRBV7-9
TGTGCCAGCAGCTTGGCCTCGGGGGCAGTAGCTGAAGCTTTCTTT CASSLASGAVAEAFF 15 . TRBJ1-1 . TRBV5-4
TGTGCCAGCAGCCCCACGGAGGCCCCAAAGTTCTTC CASSPTEAPKFF 12 . TRBJ2-1 once TRBV11-2
TGTGCCACCAGCAGAGATTCGGGAGGACTAGCGCCTTCCTCCTACAATGAGCAGTTCTTC CATSRDSGGLAPSSYNEQFF 20 TRBD2 TRBJ2-1 . TRBV15
TGTGCCAGCAGGGGCAACTACGAGCAGTACTTC CASRGNYEQYF 11 . TRBJ2-7 . TRBV28
TGTGCCAGTAGTATTATAGGCTCCTTGTCCACAGATACGCAGTATTTT CASSIIGSLSTDTQYF 16 . TRBJ2-3 . TRBV19
TGTGCCAGTAACCACCCGGGACTAGCTCTTTATGAGCAGTTCTTC CASNHPGLALYEQFF 15 TRBD2 TRBJ2-1 . TRBV19
TGTGCCTGGAGTCCGAATAGCAATCAGCCCCAGCATTTT CAWSPNSNQPQHF 13 . TRBJ1-5 . TRBV30
TGTGCCACAAAGACTAGCGGGATGGGCAACAATGAGCAGTTCTTC CATKTSGMGNNEQFF 15 TRBD2 TRBJ2-1 . TRBV10-3
TGTGCCAGTAGTTTAGTAAGCGGGGGGGTGGATGAGCAGTTCTTC CASSLVSGGVDEQFF 15 TRBD2 TRBJ2-1 . TRBV19
TGTGCCAGCATTTCTAGCGGGAGTTACGAGCAGTACTTC CASISSGSYEQYF 13 TRBD2 TRBJ2-7 . TRBV27
TGTGCCAGCAGCTCCCCGAGGGCAGGGCTGTACTACGAGCAGTACTTC CASSSPRAGLYYEQYF 16 . TRBJ2-7 . TRBV7-9
TGTGCCGTTGACAGGGAAGGCTACACCTTC CAVDREGYTF 10 TRBD1 TRBJ1-2 once TRBV30
TGTGCCAGCAGCCGGGACGGGAGCTCCTACGAGCAGTACTTC CASSRDGSSYEQYF 14 . TRBJ2-7 . TRBV6-5
TGTGCCAGCAGCTTAGTGACAGGTTTCGCAGCCCAAGGGGAAAAACTGTTTTTT CASSLVTGFAAQGEKLFF 18 . TRBJ1-4 . TRBV7-9
TGCAGCGTGCCTCGGGACAGGGGAAACTATGGCTACACCTTC CSVPRDRGNYGYTF 14 TRBD1 TRBJ1-2 . TRBV29-1
TGCGCCAGCAGCACGACAGGGGCTGGAAACACCATATATTTT CASSTTGAGNTIYF 14 TRBD1 TRBJ1-3 . TRBV5-1
TGCAGCGGGTCTAGCGGGGTTTACAATGAGCAGTTCTTC CSGSSGVYNEQFF 13 TRBD2 TRBJ2-1 . TRBV29-1
TGTGCCAGCAGCGGCGGGACTCATGGCACAGATACGCAGTATTTT CASSGGTHGTDTQYF 15 . TRBJ2-3 once TRBV5-4
TGCGCCAGCAGCTTGACCCCGGGACAGGGTGTTGGCTACACCTTC CASSLTPGQGVGYTF 15 TRBD1 TRBJ1-2 . TRBV5-1
TGTGCCAGCAGTACAATTACAGGTGAAGCTTTCTTT CASSTITGEAFF 12 . TRBJ1-1 . TRBV27
TGTGCCAGCAGCGGCCGACATTCTGGGGCCAACGTCCTGACTTTC CASSGRHSGANVLTF 15 . TRBJ2-6 . TRBV9
TGTGCCAGCAGTTCCTTTGGGAGGGCCTCAACTAATGAAAAACTGTTTTTT CASSSFGRASTNEKLFF 17 . TRBJ1-4 once TRBV7-9
TGTGCCAGCAGCCCATCGGGAGGGAGGGCTTCCTACAATGAGCAGTTCTTC CASSPSGGRASYNEQFF 17 TRBD2 TRBJ2-1 . TRBV28
TGTGCCAGCAGTTCCAGGGGGGTCCTCACAGATACGCAGTATTTT CASSSRGVLTDTQYF 15 . TRBJ2-3 . TRBV6-5
TGCGCCAGCAGCTTGCAATTCGGGAACTACAATGAGCAGTTCTTC CASSLQFGNYNEQFF 15 . TRBJ2-1 . TRBV5-1
TGTGCCAGCAGCTTAGATTCTCGGAGGGGAGAAGCTTTCTTT CASSLDSRRGEAFF 14 . TRBJ1-1 . TRBV7-3
TGTGCCAGCAGCGCTAGTGCGGGCCCCTACGAGCAGTACTTC CASSASAGPYEQYF 14 . TRBJ2-7 . TRBV27
TGTGCCAGCAGTCCGTGGACTAGCGGGAGAGTCTACGAGCAGTACTTC CASSPWTSGRVYEQYF 16 TRBD2 TRBJ2-7 . TRBV27
TGTGCCATCACACCTAGCGGGAGTTACGAGCAGTACTTC CAITPSGSYEQYF 13 TRBD2 TRBJ2-7 once TRBV10-3
TGTGCCAGCAGTTACTCACAGGGACACTCCTACGAGCAGTACTTC CASSYSQGHSYEQYF 15 . TRBJ2-7 . TRBV6-5
TGTGCCAGCAGCTTAATTCTGGACAATGAGCAGTTCTTC CASSLILDNEQFF 13 . TRBJ2-1 . TRBV7-2
TGTGCCAGTAGTATACTGACTAGCGGGCCCTACGAGCAGTACTTC CASSILTSGPYEQYF 15 TRBD2 TRBJ2-7 . TRBV19
TGCGCCAGCAGCCAGGGCCGGATCGCAGGGGGGCAAAGTGAAAAACTGTTTTTT CASSQGRIAGGQSEKLFF 18 TRBD1 TRBJ1-4 . TRBV4-3
TGTGCCAGCAGCTTAGGAGCAAACACCGGGGAGCTGTTTTTT CASSLGANTGELFF 14 . TRBJ2-2 . TRBV7-3